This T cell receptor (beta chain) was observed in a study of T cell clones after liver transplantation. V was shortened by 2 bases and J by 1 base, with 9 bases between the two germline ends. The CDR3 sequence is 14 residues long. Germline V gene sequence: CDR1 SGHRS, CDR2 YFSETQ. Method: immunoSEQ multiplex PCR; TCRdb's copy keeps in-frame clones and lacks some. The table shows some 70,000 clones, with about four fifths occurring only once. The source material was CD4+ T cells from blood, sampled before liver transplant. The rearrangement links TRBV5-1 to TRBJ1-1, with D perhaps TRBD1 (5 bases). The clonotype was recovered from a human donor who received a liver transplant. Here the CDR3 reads CASSFVQANTEAFF. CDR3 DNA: TGCGCCAGCAGCTTCGTACAGGCGAACACTGAAGCTTTCTTT.